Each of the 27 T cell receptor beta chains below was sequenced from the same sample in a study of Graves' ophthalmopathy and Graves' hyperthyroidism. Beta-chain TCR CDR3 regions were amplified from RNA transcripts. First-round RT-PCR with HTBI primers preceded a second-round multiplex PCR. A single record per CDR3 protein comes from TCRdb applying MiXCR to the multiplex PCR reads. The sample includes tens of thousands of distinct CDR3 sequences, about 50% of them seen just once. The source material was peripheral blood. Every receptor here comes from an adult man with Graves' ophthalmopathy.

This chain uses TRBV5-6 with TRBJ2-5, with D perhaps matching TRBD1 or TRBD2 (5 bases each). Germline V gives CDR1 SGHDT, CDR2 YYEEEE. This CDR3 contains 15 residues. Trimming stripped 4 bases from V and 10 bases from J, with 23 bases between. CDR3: CASSDYGQGSRDQYF. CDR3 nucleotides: TGTGCCAGCAGCGACTACGGACAAGGCTCAAGGGACCAGTACTTC. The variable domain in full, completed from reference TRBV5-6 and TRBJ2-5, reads DAGVTQSPTHLIKTRGQQVTLRCSPKSGHDTVSWYQQALGQGPQFIFQYYEEEERQRGNFPDRFSGHQFPNYSSELNVNALLLGDSALYLCASSDYGQGSRDQYFGPGTRLLVL.

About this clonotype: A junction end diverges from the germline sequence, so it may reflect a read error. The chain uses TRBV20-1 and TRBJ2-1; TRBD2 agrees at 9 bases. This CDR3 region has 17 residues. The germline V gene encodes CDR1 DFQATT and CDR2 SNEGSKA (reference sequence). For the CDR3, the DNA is TGCAGTGCTAGAGATCTGGGACGACTAGCGGTTGACAATGAGCAGTCCTTC. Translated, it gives CSARDLGRLAVDNEQSF.

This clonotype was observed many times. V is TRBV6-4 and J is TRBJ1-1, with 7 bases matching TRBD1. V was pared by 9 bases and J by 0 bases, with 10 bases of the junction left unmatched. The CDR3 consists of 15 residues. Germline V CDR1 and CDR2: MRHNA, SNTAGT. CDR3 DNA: TGTGCCAGGGGGACAGCGTACCCTATGAACACTGAAGCTTTCTTT. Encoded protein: CARGTAYPMNTEAFF.

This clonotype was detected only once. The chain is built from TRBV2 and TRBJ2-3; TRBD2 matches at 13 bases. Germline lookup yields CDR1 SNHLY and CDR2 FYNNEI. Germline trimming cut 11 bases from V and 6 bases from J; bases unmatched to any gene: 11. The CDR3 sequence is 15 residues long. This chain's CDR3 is CAGRLAGGPTDTQYF. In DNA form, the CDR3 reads TGTGCCGGACGACTAGCGGGAGGACCCACCGATACGCAGTATTTT.

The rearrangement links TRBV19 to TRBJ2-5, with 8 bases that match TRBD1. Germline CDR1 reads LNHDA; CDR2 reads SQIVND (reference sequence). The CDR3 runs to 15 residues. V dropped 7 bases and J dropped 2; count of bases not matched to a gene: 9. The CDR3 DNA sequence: TGTGCCAGTAAGGACAGGGTTGGACGTCAAGAGACCCAGTACTTC. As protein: CASKDRVGRQETQYF. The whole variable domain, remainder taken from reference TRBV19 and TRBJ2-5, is DGGITQSPKYLFRKEGQNVTLSCEQNLNHDAMYWYRQDPGQGLRLIYYSQIVNDFQKGDIAEGYSVSREKKESFPLTVTSAQKNPTAFYLCASKDRVGRQETQYFGPGTRLLVL.

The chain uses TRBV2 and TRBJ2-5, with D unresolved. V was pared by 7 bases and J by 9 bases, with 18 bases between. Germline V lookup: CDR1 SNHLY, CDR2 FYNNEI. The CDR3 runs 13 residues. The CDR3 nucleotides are TGTGCCAGCAAAGAACCAGGAGATCAGCCCCAGTACTTC. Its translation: CASKEPGDQPQYF.

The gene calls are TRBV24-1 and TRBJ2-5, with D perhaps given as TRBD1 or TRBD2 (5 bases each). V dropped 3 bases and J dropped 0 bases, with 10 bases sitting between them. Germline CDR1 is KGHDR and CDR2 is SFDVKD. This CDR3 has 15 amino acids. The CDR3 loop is CATSDPGTHQETQYF. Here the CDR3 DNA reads TGTGCCACCAGTGATCCAGGGACCCACCAAGAGACCCAGTACTTC.

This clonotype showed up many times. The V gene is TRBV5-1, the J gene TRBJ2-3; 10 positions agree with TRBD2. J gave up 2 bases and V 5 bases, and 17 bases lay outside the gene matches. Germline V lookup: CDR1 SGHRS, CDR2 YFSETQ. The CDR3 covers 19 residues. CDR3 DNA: TGCGCCAGCAGACCGTCGGGGCTAGCGGGGGACGCCTTCACAGATACGCAGTATTTT. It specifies CASRPSGLAGDAFTDTQYF.

The CDR3 loop is CASSMRGGGQPQHF. The CDR3 DNA reads as TGTGCCAGTAGTATGAGAGGTGGAGGTCAGCCCCAGCATTTT. V usage is TRBV19 and J usage is TRBJ1-5; no clear D. The CDR3 is 14 amino acids. Germline CDR1 and CDR2: LNHDA and SQIVND (reference sequence). The germline V and J ends were trimmed by 3 bases and 6 bases, with 12 bases remaining between them.

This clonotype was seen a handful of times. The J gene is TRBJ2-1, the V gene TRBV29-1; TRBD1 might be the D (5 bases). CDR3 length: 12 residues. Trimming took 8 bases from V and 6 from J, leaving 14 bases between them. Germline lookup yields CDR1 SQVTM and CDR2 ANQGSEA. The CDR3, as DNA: TGCAGCCTCGGACACCAGGGCAATGAGCAGTTCTTC. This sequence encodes CSLGHQGNEQFF.

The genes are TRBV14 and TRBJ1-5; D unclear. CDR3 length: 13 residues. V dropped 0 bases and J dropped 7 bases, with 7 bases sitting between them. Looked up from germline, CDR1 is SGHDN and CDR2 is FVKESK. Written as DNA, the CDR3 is TGTGCCAGCAGCCAAGATTACGCCCAGCCCCAGCATTTT. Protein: CASSQDYAQPQHF.

DNA for the CDR3: TGCGCCAGCAGCAGGAACAGGGGCTCGGGGGGTCAAGAGACCCAGTACTTC. Translating it yields CASSRNRGSGGQETQYF. The V gene is TRBV5-1, the J gene TRBJ2-5; the D gene could be TRBD1 or TRBD2 (7 bases each). The CDR3 consists of 17 residues. Germline V gene lookup returns CDR1 SGHRS and CDR2 YFSETQ. Trimming took 4 bases from V and 2 from J, leaving 21 bases between them.

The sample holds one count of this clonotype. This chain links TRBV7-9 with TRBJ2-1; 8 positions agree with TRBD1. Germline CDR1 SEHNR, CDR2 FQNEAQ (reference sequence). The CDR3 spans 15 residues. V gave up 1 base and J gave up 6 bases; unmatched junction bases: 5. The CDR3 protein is CASSLGTGPRNEQFF. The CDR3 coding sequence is TGTGCCAGCAGCTTAGGGACAGGGCCTCGCAATGAGCAGTTCTTC.

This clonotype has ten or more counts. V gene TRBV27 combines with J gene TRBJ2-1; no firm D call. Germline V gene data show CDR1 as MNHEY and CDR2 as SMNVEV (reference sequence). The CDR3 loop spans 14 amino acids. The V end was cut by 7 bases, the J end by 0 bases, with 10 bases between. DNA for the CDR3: TGTGCCAGCAACCGATTTAGCTCCTACAATGAGCAGTTCTTC. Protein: CASNRFSSYNEQFF.

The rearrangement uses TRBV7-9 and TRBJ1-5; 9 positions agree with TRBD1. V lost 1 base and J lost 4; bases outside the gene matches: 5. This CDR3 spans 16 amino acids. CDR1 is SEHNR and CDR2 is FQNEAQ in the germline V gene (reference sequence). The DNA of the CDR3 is TGTGCCAGCAGCTTAGGAACCGGGACAGGGAATCAGCCCCAGCATTTT. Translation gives CASSLGTGTGNQPQHF. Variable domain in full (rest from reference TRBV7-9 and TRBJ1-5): DTGVSQNPRHKITKRGQNVTFRCDPISEHNRLYWYRQTLGQGPEFLTYFQNEAQLEKSRLLSDRFSAERPKGSFSTLEIQRTEQGDSAMYLCASSLGTGTGNQPQHFGDGTRLSIL.

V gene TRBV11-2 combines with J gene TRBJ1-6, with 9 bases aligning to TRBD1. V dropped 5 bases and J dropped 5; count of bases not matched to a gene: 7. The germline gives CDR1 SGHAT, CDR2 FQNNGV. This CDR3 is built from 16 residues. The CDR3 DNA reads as TGTGCCAGCAGCCCACGACAGGGGGAAAATAATTCACCCCTCCACTTT. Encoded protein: CASSPRQGENNSPLHF.

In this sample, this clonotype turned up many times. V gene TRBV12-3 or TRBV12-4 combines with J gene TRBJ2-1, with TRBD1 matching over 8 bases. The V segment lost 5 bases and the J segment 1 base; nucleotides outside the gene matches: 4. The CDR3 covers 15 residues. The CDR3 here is CASSLDRGSYNEQFF. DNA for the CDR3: TGTGCCAGCAGTCTCGACAGGGGATCCTACAATGAGCAGTTCTTC.

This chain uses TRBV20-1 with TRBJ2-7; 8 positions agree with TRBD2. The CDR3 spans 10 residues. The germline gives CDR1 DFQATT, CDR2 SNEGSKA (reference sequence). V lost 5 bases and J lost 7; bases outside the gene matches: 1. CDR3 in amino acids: CSAGGGEQYF. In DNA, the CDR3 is TGCAGTGCTGGCGGGGGGGAGCAGTACTTC.

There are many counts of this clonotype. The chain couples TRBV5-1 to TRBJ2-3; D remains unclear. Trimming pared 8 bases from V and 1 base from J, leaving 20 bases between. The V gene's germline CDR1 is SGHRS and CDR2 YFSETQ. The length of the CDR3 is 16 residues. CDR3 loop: CARYGEWVLGTDTQYF. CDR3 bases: TGCGCCAGGTATGGAGAGTGGGTGCTGGGCACAGATACGCAGTATTTT.

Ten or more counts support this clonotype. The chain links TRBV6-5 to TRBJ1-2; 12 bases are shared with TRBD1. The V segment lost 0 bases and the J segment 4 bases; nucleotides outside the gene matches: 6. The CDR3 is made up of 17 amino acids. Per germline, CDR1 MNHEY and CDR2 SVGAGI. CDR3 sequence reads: CASSYSFGDRGLYGYTF. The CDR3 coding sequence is TGTGCCAGCAGTTACTCTTTTGGGGACAGGGGGCTCTATGGCTACACCTTC.

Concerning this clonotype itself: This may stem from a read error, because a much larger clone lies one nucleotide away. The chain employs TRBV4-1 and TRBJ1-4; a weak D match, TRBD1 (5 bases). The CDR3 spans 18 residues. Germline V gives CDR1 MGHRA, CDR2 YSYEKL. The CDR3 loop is CASSQKDSKPATNERLFF. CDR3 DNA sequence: TGCGCCAGCAGCCAGAAAGACAGTAAACCCGCAACTAATGAAAGACTGTTTTTT.

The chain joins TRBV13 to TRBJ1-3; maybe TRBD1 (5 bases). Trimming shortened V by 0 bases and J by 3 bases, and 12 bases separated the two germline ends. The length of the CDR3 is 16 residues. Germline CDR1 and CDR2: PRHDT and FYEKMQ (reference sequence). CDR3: CASSLGGEGYGNTIYF. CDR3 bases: TGTGCCAGCAGCTTAGGAGGGGAGGGCTATGGAAACACCATATATTTT.

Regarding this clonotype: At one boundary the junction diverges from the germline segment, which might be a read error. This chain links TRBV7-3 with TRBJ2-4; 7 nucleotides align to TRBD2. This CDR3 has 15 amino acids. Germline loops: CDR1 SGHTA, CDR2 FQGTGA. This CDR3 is CASSLNDGGVNIQYF. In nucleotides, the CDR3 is TGCGCCAGCAGCTTAAATGATGGGGGGGTGAACATTCAGTACTTC.

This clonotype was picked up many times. CDR3 DNA: TGTGCCAGCAGCCTAAGTACAGGGGCTCCTCTAGGAAACACCATATATTTT. Encoded protein: CASSLSTGAPLGNTIYF. The V and J genes are TRBV4-2 and TRBJ1-3; 7 bases fit TRBD1. The length of the CDR3 is 17 residues. Per germline, CDR1 LGHNA and CDR2 YNFKEQ. V lost 4 bases, J lost 4 bases, and 13 bases stayed unmatched.

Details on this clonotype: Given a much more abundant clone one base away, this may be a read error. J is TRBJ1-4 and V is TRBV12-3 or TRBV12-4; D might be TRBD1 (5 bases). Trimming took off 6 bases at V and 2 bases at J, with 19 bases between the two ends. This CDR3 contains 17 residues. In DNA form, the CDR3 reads TGTGCCAGCAGCCCCTTAGGCAGGGTTCCGACTAATGAAAAACTGTTTTTT. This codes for CASSPLGRVPTNEKLFF.

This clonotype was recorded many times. CDR3 nucleotides: TGCGCCAGCAGCCAAGCCAGGAGAACCAACTATGGCTACACCTTC. Protein sequence: CASSQARRTNYGYTF. The chain couples TRBV4-1 to TRBJ1-2; D is ambiguous. Per germline, CDR1 MGHRA and CDR2 YSYEKL. Trimming took 1 base from V and 2 from J, leaving 11 bases between them. The CDR3 is made up of 15 amino acids.

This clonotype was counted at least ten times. CDR3 in amino acids: CASSLGLAVLSTDTQYF. The CDR3 DNA is TGTGCCAGCAGCTTGGGACTAGCGGTTCTTAGCACAGATACGCAGTATTTT. The chain carries TRBV7-2 and TRBJ2-3, with 11 bases matching TRBD2. This CDR3 has 17 amino acids. Trimming removed 3 bases from V and 0 bases from J; junction bases left unmatched: 5. Germline lookup yields CDR1 SGHTA and CDR2 FQGNSA.